This is a list of T cell receptor beta chains from one sample in a study of cytomegalovirus exposure and HLA in healthy donors. Using immunoSEQ multiplex PCR, the repertoire was profiled, and TCRdb retains in-frame clones only, with some absent. The table for this sample gives just over 60,000 clones. The material sequenced was PBMCs. These receptors were collected from a man between 25 and 39 years old in good health and CMV-seropositive. CDR3s leave out the opening cysteine and the closing phenylalanine or tryptophan. Each record gives: V gene, clone size, J gene, CDR3 protein. The size field is filled for only some rows; it gives once, few, many or a size class.

>TRBV5-1|NA|TRBJ2-3
ASRASTDTQY
>TRBV7-9|NA|TRBJ2-7
ASSVGLASTEQY
>TRBV6-1|NA|TRBJ2-7
ASSRQASYEQY
>TRBV29-1|NA|TRBJ1-2
SVVRGSSYGYT
>TRBV9|NA|TRBJ2-5
ASSVVGGGSETQY
>TRBV7-9|NA|TRBJ2-1
ASSFLLAGEDNEQF
>TRBV7-9|NA|TRBJ2-5
ASSSWTSGGETQY
>TRBV19|NA|TRBJ1-1
ASSSLFYTEAF
>TRBV29-1|NA|TRBJ1-1
SGEQRTGAAF
>TRBV7-9|NA|TRBJ1-4
ASSLGQGVEKLF
>TRBV5-4|NA|TRBJ2-7
ASSLRTGPTDEQY
>TRBV6-5|NA|TRBJ2-2
ASSSQFGGAGELF
>TRBV19|NA|TRBJ2-5
ASSFTETGFRETQY
>TRBV11-2|NA|TRBJ1-1
ASSLETNTEAF
>TRBV6-1|NA|TRBJ2-7
ASSSRTVGVYEQY
>TRBV7-8|NA|TRBJ1-2
ASSARQGASYGYT
>TRBV7-8|NA|TRBJ2-7
ASSLRSIRDLSSYEQY
>TRBV5-1|NA|TRBJ2-5
ASSLEGQGAGETQY
>TRBV19|NA|TRBJ2-5
ASSQSVAQQETQY
>TRBV6-5|NA|TRBJ2-7
ASSLGGQGSYEQY
>TRBV2|NA|TRBJ2-3
ASSGVYGDTQY
>TRBV25-1|NA|TRBJ2-2
ASDASREGYTGELF
>TRBV25-1|NA|TRBJ2-1
ASSDTTNVARNNEQF
>TRBV5-1|NA|TRBJ2-7
ASSGDPGLAGGQEQY
>TRBV7-9|NA|TRBJ1-2
ASSLASRSNYGYT
>TRBV4-2|NA|TRBJ2-1
ASSPGVSSYNEQF
>TRBV30|NA|TRBJ1-1
AWKSMNTEAF
>TRBV19|NA|TRBJ1-4
ASSIGQGTGNEKLF
>TRBV12-5|NA|TRBJ1-1
ASGPRQGSTEAF
>TRBV5-1|NA|TRBJ2-2
ASSLGTGGTGELF
>TRBV19|NA|TRBJ1-2
ASSTAGGYT
>TRBV2|NA|TRBJ2-5
ASSEALGGRQETQY
>TRBV4-1|NA|TRBJ2-7
ASSREAPYEQY
>TRBV14|NA|TRBJ2-7
ASSARTSGVSYEQY
>TRBV5-1|NA|TRBJ1-4
ASSVQGLTNEKLF
>TRBV5-1|NA|TRBJ1-2
ASSLDRVGYT
>TRBV5-1|NA|TRBJ2-7
ASSQNSYEQY
>TRBV5-1|NA|TRBJ1-4
ASSFGTGEVEKLF
>TRBV18|NA|TRBJ2-7
ASSPFPGQGTYEQY
>TRBV4-1|NA|TRBJ2-4
ASSLQGVAALVAKNIQY
>TRBV10-3|NA|TRBJ1-5
AISDRDRGSQPQH
>TRBV7-2|NA|TRBJ1-2
ASSLGQGLNYGYT
>TRBV6-5|NA|TRBJ2-3
ASSFSGTSIRDTQY
>TRBV2|medium-sized|TRBJ2-4
ATRYKGAKNIQY
>TRBV6-5|NA|TRBJ1-1
ASSYSNSLNTEAF
>TRBV9|NA|TRBJ1-3
ASSDLRDRVLNTIY
>TRBV6-1|NA|TRBJ2-3
ASSEWDSGGAGDTQY
>TRBV27|NA|TRBJ1-5
ASSLLTGGSPQH
>TRBV4-1|NA|TRBJ2-7
ASSQRHGAADEQY
>TRBV19|NA|TRBJ2-7
AGRPGLLSGGRPEEQY
>TRBV6-5|NA|TRBJ1-2
ASSFAQGGAGGGYT
>TRBV5-1|NA|TRBJ2-2
ASSLEAGADGELF
>TRBV9|NA|TRBJ2-3
ASSPGVEVPDTQY
>TRBV7-9|NA|TRBJ2-2
ANPRQGTGELF
>TRBV9|NA|TRBJ1-1
ASSVLLNTEAF
>TRBV6-1|NA|TRBJ1-1
ASSVTGTGSTEAF
>TRBV29-1|NA|TRBJ2-1
SVERYRGSSYNEQF
>TRBV7-9|NA|TRBJ2-2
ASSLRAGREDSGELF
>TRBV7-8|NA|TRBJ1-2
ASSFRGRGTVDGYT
>TRBV18|NA|TRBJ2-1
ASSPPASGGVLF